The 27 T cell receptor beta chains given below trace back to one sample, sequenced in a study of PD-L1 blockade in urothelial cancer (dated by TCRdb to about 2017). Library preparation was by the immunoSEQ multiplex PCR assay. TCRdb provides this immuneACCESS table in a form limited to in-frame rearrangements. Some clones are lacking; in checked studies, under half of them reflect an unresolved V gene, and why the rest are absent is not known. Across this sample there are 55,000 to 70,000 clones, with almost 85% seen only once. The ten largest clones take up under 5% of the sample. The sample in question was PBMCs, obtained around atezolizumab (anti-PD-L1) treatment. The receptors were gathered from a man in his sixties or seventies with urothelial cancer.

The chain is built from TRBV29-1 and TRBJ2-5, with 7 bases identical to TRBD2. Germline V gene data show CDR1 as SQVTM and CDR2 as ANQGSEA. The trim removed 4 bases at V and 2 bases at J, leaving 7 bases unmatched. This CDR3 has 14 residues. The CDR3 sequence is CSVVLAVGQETQYF. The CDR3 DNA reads TGCAGCGTTGTTCTAGCGGTAGGGCAAGAGACCCAGTACTTC.

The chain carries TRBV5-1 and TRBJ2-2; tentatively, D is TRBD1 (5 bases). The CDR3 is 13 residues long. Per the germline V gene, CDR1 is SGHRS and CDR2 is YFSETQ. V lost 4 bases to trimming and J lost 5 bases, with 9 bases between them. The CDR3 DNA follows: TGCGCCAGCAGCATCCAGGGTACCGGGGAGCTGTTTTTT. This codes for CASSIQGTGELFF. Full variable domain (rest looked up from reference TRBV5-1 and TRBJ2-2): KAGVTQTPRYLIKTRGQQVTLSCSPISGHRSVSWYQQTPGQGLQFLFEYFSETQRNKGNFPGRFSGRQFSNSRSEMNVSTLELGDSALYLCASSIQGTGELFFGEGSRLTVL.

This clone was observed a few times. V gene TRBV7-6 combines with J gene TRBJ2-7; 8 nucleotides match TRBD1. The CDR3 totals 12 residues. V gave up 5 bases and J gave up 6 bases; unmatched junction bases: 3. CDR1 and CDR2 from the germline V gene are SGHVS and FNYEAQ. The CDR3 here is CASSTDRVEQYF. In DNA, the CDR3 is TGTGCCAGCAGCACGGACAGGGTCGAGCAGTACTTC.

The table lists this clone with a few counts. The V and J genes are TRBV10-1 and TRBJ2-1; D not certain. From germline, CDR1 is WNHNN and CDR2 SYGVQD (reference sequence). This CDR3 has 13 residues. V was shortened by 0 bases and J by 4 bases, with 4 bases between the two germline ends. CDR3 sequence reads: CASSESRYNEQFF. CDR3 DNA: TGCGCCAGCAGTGAGTCCCGGTACAATGAGCAGTTCTTC.

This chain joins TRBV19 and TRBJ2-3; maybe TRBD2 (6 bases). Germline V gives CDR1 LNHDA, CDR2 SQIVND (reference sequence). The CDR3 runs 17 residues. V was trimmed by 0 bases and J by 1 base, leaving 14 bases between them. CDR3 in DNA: TGTGCCAGTAGTATAGATCTCGGGGGATTCGGCACAGATACGCAGTATTTT. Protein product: CASSIDLGGFGTDTQYF.

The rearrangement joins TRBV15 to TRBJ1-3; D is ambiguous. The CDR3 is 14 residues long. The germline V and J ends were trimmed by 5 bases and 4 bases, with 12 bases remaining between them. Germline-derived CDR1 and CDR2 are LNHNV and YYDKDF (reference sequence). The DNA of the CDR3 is TGTGCCACCAGCCCCATGACATCCGGAAACACCATATATTTT. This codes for CATSPMTSGNTIYF.

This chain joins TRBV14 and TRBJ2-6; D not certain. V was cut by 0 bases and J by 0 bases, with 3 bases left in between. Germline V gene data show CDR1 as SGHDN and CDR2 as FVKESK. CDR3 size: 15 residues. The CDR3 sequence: CASSQDGSGANVLTF. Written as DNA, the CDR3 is TGTGCCAGCAGCCAAGACGGCTCTGGGGCCAACGTCCTGACTTTC.

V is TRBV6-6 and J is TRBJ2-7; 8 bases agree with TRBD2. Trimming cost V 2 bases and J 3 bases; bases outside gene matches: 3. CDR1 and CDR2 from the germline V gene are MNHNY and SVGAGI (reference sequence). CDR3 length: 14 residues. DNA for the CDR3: TGTGCCAGCAGTTACGACGGGAGGGGCTACGAGCAGTACTTC. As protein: CASSYDGRGYEQYF.

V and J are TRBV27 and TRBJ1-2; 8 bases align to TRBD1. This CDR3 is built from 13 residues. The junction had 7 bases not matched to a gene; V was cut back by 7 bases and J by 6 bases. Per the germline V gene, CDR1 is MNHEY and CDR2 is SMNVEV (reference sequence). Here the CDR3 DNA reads TGTGCCAGCAAATTTGACAGGGGAGATGGCTACACCTTC. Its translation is CASKFDRGDGYTF.

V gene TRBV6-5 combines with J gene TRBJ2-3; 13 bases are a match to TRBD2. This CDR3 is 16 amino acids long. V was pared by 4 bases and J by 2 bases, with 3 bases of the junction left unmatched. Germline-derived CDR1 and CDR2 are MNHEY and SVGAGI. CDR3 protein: CASSSGLAGPTDTQYF. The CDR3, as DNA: TGTGCCAGCAGTTCGGGACTAGCGGGGCCCACAGATACGCAGTATTTT.

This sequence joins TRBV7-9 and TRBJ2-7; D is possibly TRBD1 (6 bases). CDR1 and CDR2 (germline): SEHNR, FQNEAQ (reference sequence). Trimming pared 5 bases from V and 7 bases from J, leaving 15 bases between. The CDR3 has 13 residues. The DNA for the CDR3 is TGTGCCAGCAGCCTCGAGGGGGTGGGGGAGCAGTACTTC. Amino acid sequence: CASSLEGVGEQYF.

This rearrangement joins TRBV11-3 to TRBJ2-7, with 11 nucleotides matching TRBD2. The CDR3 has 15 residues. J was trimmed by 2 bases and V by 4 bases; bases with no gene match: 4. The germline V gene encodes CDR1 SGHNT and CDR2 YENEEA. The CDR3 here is CASSSRSGGAYEQYF. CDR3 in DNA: TGTGCCAGCAGCTCCCGTAGCGGGGGGGCCTACGAGCAGTACTTC.

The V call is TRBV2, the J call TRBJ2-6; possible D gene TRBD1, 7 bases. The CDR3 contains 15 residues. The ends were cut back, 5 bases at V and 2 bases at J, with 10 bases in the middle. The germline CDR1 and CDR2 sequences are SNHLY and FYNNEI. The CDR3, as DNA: TGTGCCAGCAGTCCCAGGGGGGCTGGGGCCAACGTCCTGACTTTC. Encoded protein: CASSPRGAGANVLTF.

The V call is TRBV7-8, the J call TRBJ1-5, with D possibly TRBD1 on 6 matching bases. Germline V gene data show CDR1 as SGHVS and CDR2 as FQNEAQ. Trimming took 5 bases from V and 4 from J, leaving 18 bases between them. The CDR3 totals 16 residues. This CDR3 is CASSPQGNPGNQPQHF. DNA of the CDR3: TGTGCCAGCAGCCCCCAGGGGAATCCAGGTAATCAGCCCCAGCATTTT.

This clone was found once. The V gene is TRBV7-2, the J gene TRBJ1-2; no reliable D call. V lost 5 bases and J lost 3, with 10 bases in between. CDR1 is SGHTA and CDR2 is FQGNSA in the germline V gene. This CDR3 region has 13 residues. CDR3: CASSPRRDYGYTF. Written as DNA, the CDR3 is TGTGCCAGCAGCCCGCGGCGGGACTATGGCTACACCTTC.

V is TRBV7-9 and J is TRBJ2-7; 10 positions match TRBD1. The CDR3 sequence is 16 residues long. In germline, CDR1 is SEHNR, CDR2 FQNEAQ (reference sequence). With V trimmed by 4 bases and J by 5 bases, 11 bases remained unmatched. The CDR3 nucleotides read TGTGCCAGCAGCTCTCCCGCCGGGACAGGGGTCCACGAGCAGTACTTC. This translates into CASSSPAGTGVHEQYF.

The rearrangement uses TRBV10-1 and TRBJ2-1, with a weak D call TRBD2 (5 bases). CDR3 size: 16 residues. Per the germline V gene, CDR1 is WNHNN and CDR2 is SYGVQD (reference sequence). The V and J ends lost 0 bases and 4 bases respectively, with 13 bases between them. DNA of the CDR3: TGCGCCAGCAGTGAGTCCCGAGGGCCCAGATACAATGAGCAGTTCTTC. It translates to CASSESRGPRYNEQFF.

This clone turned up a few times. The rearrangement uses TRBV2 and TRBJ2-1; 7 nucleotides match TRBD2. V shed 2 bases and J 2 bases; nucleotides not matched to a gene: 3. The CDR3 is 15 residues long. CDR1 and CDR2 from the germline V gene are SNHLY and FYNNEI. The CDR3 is CASSERAGTYNEQFF. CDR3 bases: TGTGCCAGCAGTGAAAGAGCGGGGACCTACAATGAGCAGTTCTTC.

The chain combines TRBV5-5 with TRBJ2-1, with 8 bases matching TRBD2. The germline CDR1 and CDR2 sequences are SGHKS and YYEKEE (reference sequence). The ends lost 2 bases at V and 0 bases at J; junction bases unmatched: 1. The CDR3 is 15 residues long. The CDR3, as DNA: TGTGCCAGCAGCTTTAGCGGGAACTCCTACAATGAGCAGTTCTTC. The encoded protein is CASSFSGNSYNEQFF.

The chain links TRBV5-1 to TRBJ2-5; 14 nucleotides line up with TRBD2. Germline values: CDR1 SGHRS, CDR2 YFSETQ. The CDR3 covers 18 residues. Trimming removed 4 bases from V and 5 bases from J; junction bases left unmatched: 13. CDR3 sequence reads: CASSTEGTSGSGGETQYF. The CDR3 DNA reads TGCGCCAGCAGCACCGAAGGGACTAGCGGGAGTGGGGGGGAGACCCAGTACTTC.

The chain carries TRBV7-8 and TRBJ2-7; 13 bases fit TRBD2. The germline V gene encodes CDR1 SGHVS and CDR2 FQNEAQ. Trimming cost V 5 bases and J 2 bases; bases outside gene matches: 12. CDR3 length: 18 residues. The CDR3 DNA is TGTGCCAGCAGCCCTAGGCACCCCACTAGCGGGAGGGCCTACGAGCAGTACTTC. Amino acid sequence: CASSPRHPTSGRAYEQYF.

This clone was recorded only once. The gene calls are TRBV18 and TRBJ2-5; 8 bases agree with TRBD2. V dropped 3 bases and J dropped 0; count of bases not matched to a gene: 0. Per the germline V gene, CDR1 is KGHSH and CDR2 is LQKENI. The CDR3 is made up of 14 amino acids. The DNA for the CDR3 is TGTGCCAGCTCACCGACTAGCGACCAAGAGACCCAGTACTTC. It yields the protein CASSPTSDQETQYF. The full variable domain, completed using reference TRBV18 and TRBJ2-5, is NAGVMQNPRHLVRRRGQEARLRCSPMKGHSHVYWYRQLPEEGLKFMVYLQKENIIDESGMPKERFSAEFPKEGPSILRIQQVVRGDSAAYFCASSPTSDQETQYFGPGTRLLVL.

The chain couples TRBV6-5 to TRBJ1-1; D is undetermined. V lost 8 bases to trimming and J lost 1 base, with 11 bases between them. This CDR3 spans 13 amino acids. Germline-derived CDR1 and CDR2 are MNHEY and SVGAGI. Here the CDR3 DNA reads TGTGCCAGCCTCAGACGGGAGAACACTGAAGCTTTCTTT. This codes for CASLRRENTEAFF.

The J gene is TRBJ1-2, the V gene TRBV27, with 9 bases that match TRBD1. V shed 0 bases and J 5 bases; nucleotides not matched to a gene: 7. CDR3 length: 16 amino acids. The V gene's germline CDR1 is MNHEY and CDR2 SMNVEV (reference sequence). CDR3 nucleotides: TGTGCCAGCAGTTTATCGGGGACAGGGTTTCGGTATGGCTACACCTTC. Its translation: CASSLSGTGFRYGYTF.

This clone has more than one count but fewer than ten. CDR3 residues: CASSESQGSEQYF. CDR3 nucleotide sequence: TGTGCCAGCAGCGAATCCCAGGGATCCGAGCAGTACTTC. The chain has TRBV11-3 and TRBJ2-7; a possible D gene is TRBD1 (5 bases). Trimming pared 5 bases from V and 6 bases from J, leaving 14 bases between. This CDR3 contains 13 residues. CDR1 and CDR2 from the germline V gene are SGHNT and YENEEA.

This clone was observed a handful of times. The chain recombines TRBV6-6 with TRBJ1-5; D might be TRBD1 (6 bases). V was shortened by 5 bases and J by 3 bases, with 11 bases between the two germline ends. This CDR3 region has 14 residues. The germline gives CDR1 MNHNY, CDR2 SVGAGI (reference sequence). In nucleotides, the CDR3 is TGTGCCAGCAGTCCCGGGACAAACAATCAGCCCCAGCATTTT. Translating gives CASSPGTNNQPQHF.

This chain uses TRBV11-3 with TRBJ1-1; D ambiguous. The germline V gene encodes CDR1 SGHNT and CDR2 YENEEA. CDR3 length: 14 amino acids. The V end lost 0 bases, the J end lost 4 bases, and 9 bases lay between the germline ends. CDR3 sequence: CASSLDPRSTEAFF. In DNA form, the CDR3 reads TGTGCCAGCAGCTTAGACCCGAGGTCCACTGAAGCTTTCTTT. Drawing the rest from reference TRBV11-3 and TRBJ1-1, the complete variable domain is EAGVVQSPRYKIIEKKQPVAFWCNPISGHNTLYWYLQNLGQGPELLIRYENEEAVDDSQLPKDRFSAERLKGVDSTLKIQPAELGDSAVYLCASSLDPRSTEAFFGQGTRLTVV.